A single T cell receptor (beta chain) is shown here with its context. There are a few counts of this clone. The target of this receptor is not known. Sequence at one end of the junction differs from germline and may be a read error. The donors were healthy, HIV-negative adults with no recently reported acute infections or vaccinations. Every donor was a Caucasian adult residing in Nashville, Tennessee, USA. CD4+ T cells were enriched by magnetic negative selection, after which naive cells were positively selected on CD45RA and the negative fraction was taken as the memory subset. Blood was collected by leukapheresis, and PBMCs were isolated by Ficoll-Histopaque density gradient centrifugation and then cryopreserved in liquid nitrogen vapor phase. Analytical flow cytometry was used to check the purity and quantity of every magnetically sorted T cell population. Genomic DNA was isolated from every sorted fraction and measured by UV absorbance on a Nanodrop 2000c.

This record belongs to a study of shared clonotypes between healthy human individuals (dated by TCRdb to 2019 to 2021). In the study overall: A couple of women and a few men aged 18 to 49 years were included in the cohort. Blood TCR repertoires of a handful of healthy adults were deeply sequenced to estimate repertoire size and the extent of clonotype sharing between individuals. Different laboratories and diverse techniques were used to prepare libraries and sequence TCR repertoires, to increase sequencing depth and limit assay-specific biases. Per donor, leukapheresis produced somewhere between about 0.8 and 9 billion PBMCs. Per donor, three plates each were used for CD4 naive and CD4 memory, two for CD8 naive, and one for CD8 memory. Results and caveats for the whole study, not just this receptor: When several donors were compared, the shared fraction of clonotypes was about 5% for naive CD4, 3.5% to 4% for naive CD8, 2% to 2.5% for memory CD4, and around 0.37% for memory CD8. Sampling was limited to blood, and TCR repertoires in tissue likely differ from TCR repertoires in blood. Because the study included a small number of donors, the genetic and exposure-history diversity represented was limited. Even with the large sequencing depth, rarefaction of the sorted-subset datasets indicated that sequencing was incomplete. Higher generation probabilities were observed for clonotypes shared by all four sorted-subset donors than for non-shared clonotypes. Larger estimated clonotype richness was generally found for naive subsets than for memory subsets. Pairwise subsampling led to the expectation that sequencing depth would affect the degree of clonotype sharing among donors.

TCR CDR3 regions were amplified from genomic DNA by multiplex PCR using the deep immunoSEQ assay. Extracted genomic DNA from each cell subset was spread evenly across all wells of several immunoSEQ 96-well plates, with each plate serving as a replicate. For sorted subsets, around 200 ng genomic DNA, equal to some 28,000 T cell genomes, was loaded into each replicate PCR. The purified libraries were quantified using a Qubit 3.0 fluorometer, sized with a Bioanalyzer 2100, and then quantified again using the KAPA Library Quantification kit. Every immunoSEQ 96-well plate was sequenced on a separate single-read 150-cycle Illumina NextSeq 550 flow cell. In the original analysis: Because only junctional sequences without quality scores were contained in the immunoSEQ output, filtering matching that applied to full-length reads could not be performed. Sequences were annotated with PyIR, a Python wrapper for IgBLAST v1.9, using IMGT germline references to assign V/J genes and CDR3. Any read was removed if the V/J assignment was weak (E-value above 1e-6), the CDR3 was missing, or the read contained stop codons, out-of-frame junctions, or ambiguous translated residues. V3J clonotypes were defined by identical inferred V gene, J gene, and CDR3 amino acid sequence. Percentage overlap between repertoires was computed as shared unique clonotypes divided by the size of the smaller repertoire. Repertoire richness was assessed with RTK rarefaction, the Chao1 estimator, and Recon v2.1 estimates of unobserved clonotypes. Generation probabilities for all TCRbeta clonotypes obtained by the gDNA method from four donors were computed using OLGA. This is the immuneACCESS table as TCRdb keeps it, with only in-frame sequences that have V and J called. A part of the clones is gone; compared with another copy, unresolved V genes explain less than half, and the rest is unexplained. D and trimming were read from the DNA, whereas the V and J calls and clone size are those reported in that table. This sample gives more than 850,000 clones in total; about four fifths of them show up just once. Together, the top ten hold 0.52% of the sample.

The cysteine opens and the phenylalanine closes a CDR3 of 14 amino acids. CDR3 DNA only is kept here, 42 bases in frame from base 1. Per the germline V gene (reference sequence), WNHNN is the CDR1 and SYGVQD is the CDR2. The source is a man aged 18-30 years in good health. Some clones in this sample may be carry-over from other donors' samples. The chain uses TRBV10-1 and TRBJ2-7, with no D gene named confidently. The sample taken for sequencing was memory CD4+ T cells from PBMCs. The label giving this sample's cell subset or site can be read as: CD45RA-negative fraction. CDR3 region: CASSEGWSSSEQYF. The nucleotide sequence is TGCGCCAGCAGTGAGGGGTGGTCCTCCTCCGAGCAGTACTTC.